Following are 22 T cell receptor beta chains from one sample sequenced in a study of blood T cells in healthy people across ages. The authors ran a second PCR of 7 to 11 cycles using a sample-barcoded 5' primer and a J-beta primer mix. From the 5' RACE reads, TCRdb called clonotypes with MiXCR, one entry per CDR3 protein. The sample comprises fewer than 1,200,000 distinct CDR3 sequences, almost 25% of which are singletons, and approximately 0.79% rests with the top ten. This sample also belongs to another study, concerning T cells of mothers and their children.

Sequencing was done on a sample of blood. The receptors derive from a girl aged 2 to 10 in good health.

This clonotype was seen a few times. This sequence joins TRBV29-1 and TRBJ2-2; TRBD2 is a possible D gene (5 bases). The CDR3 is made up of 13 amino acids. With 3 bases removed from V and 6 bases from J, the gap between germline ends came to 11 bases. CDR1 is SQVTM and CDR2 is ANQGSEA in the germline V gene. CDR3 DNA sequence: TGCAGCGTTGAGGGTGGAGCGGCCGGGGAGCTGTTTTTT. Residues: CSVEGGAAGELFF.

This chain connects TRBV4-1 to TRBJ1-2; TRBD1 is a possible D gene (5 bases). The V end lost 1 base, the J end lost 3 bases, and 12 bases lay between the germline ends. Germline CDR1 reads MGHRA; CDR2 reads YSYEKL. The CDR3 has 15 amino acids. CDR3 DNA: TGCGCCAGCAGCCAAGTTGCCGGCAGGGACTATGGCTACACCTTC. This gives the protein CASSQVAGRDYGYTF.

This clonotype was seen a few times. The chain has TRBV12-3 or TRBV12-4 and TRBJ2-1, with 10 positions matching TRBD2. The CDR3 length is 13 residues. V shed 3 bases and J 8 bases; nucleotides not matched to a gene: 1. The CDR3 is CASSFGTSDEQFF. In DNA form, the CDR3 reads TGTGCCAGCAGTTTTGGGACTAGCGATGAGCAGTTCTTC.

The chain has TRBV28 and TRBJ1-2, with D possibly being TRBD1 (6 bases). The germline V gene has CDR1 MDHEN and CDR2 SYDVKM. V gave up 7 bases and J gave up 4 bases, with 16 bases separating them. This CDR3 is 14 amino acids long. In DNA form, the CDR3 reads TGTGCCAGCACCCTCCCGGGGACACCCTATGGCTACACCTTC. Protein: CASTLPGTPYGYTF.

The chain recombines TRBV7-2 with TRBJ2-7, with 9 bases fitting TRBD2. Trimming cost V 5 bases and J 3 bases; bases outside gene matches: 8. Germline CDR1 and CDR2: SGHTA and FQGNSA. The CDR3 is 15 amino acids. In DNA, the CDR3 is TGTGCCAGCAGCCCAGGGGCGGGAGGGTTCTACGAGCAGTACTTC. Protein sequence: CASSPGAGGFYEQYF.

This clonotype showed up just a few times. The genes are TRBV29-1 and TRBJ2-5, with no clear D. The germline V and J ends were trimmed by 6 bases and 0 bases, with 11 bases remaining between them. The CDR3 is 13 amino acids. Germline V CDR1 and CDR2: SQVTM, ANQGSEA. DNA of the CDR3: TGCAGCGTCGCCCCACTGAACCAAGAGACCCAGTACTTC. The encoded protein is CSVAPLNQETQYF.

This chain uses TRBV4-1 with TRBJ2-7, with TRBD2 as a possible D gene (5 bases). Per the germline V gene, CDR1 is MGHRA and CDR2 is YSYEKL. Trimming removed 4 bases from V and 2 bases from J, with 15 bases in between. This CDR3 has 15 amino acids. The CDR3 loop reads CASSLATGLTYEQYF. DNA of the CDR3: TGCGCCAGCAGCCTCGCCACCGGACTTACCTACGAGCAGTACTTC.

The gene calls are TRBV20-1 and TRBJ1-4; 7 nucleotides line up with TRBD1. The CDR3 loop spans 14 amino acids. With 5 bases clipped from V and 2 bases from J, the junction kept 5 bases outside the gene matches. Per germline, CDR1 DFQATT and CDR2 SNEGSKA (reference sequence). CDR3 nucleotides: TGCAGTGCTGCACAGGGGCCGACTAATGAAAAACTGTTTTTT. This sequence encodes CSAAQGPTNEKLFF.

The rearrangement joins TRBV12-3 or TRBV12-4 to TRBJ2-4, with 12 bases that match TRBD2. The CDR3 totals 19 residues. Germline trimming cut 6 bases from V and 4 bases from J; bases unmatched to any gene: 16. The DNA of the CDR3 is TGTGCCAGCAGCCCCGAGACCGGACTAGCGGGAAGGTGGAAAAACATTCAGTACTTC. Translating it yields CASSPETGLAGRWKNIQYF.

The V call is TRBV6-5, the J call TRBJ1-2; 9 bases agree with TRBD1. After removal of 0 bases from V and 7 bases from J, the junction contained 6 bases not matched to a gene. Germline V gene lookup returns CDR1 MNHEY and CDR2 SVGAGI. This CDR3 has 15 residues. CDR3 amino acids: CASSYSGQGIGGYTF. CDR3 in DNA: TGTGCCAGCAGTTACTCGGGACAGGGTATTGGTGGCTACACCTTC.

This clonotype was recorded a few times. The chain joins TRBV6-1 to TRBJ2-1, with TRBD1 matching over 7 bases. Germline V CDR1 and CDR2: MNHNS, SASEGT. This CDR3 has 13 amino acids. Trimming cost V 6 bases and J 7 bases; bases outside gene matches: 6. The CDR3 region has the DNA TGTGCCAGCAGGGTGGACAGGTTGAATGAGCAGTTCTTC. This translates into CASRVDRLNEQFF.

This clonotype was counted between two and nine times. The chain employs TRBV21-1 and TRBJ2-1; the DNA was not compared with TRBD1, the D call given in the table. TRBV21-1 is a pseudogene. The CDR3 sequence is 18 residues long. In DNA, the CDR3 is TGTGCCAGCAGCAAAGCTGCGGAATTGGGACAGGGGGCAAATGAGCAGTTCTTC. It encodes CASSKAAELGQGANEQFF.

This clonotype was observed a few times. V gene TRBV5-6 combines with J gene TRBJ2-5; D is unclear. V shed 1 base and J shed 5 bases, with 12 bases lying between them. Germline values: CDR1 SGHDT, CDR2 YYEEEE. The CDR3 spans 14 residues. The CDR3 bases are TGTGCCAGCAGCTTGCCGAGTAACTTTGAGACCCAGTACTTC. It specifies CASSLPSNFETQYF.

This clonotype was seen only once. The gene calls are TRBV5-1 and TRBJ1-5; 8 nucleotides align to TRBD1. The J segment lost 5 bases and the V segment lost 5 bases, leaving 12 bases of the junction unmatched. CDR1 is SGHRS, CDR2 YFSETQ, per germline. The CDR3 length is 16 residues. The CDR3 sequence: CASSPTGQDIYQPQHF. The CDR3 bases are TGCGCCAGCAGTCCGACGGGACAGGACATATATCAGCCCCAGCATTTT.

This clonotype was detected only a few times. V is TRBV4-3 and J is TRBJ2-7, with D unresolved. V was clipped by 0 bases and J by 3 bases, with 9 bases between them. CDR1 is LGHNA, CDR2 YSLEER, per germline. CDR3 length: 14 residues. The CDR3 nucleotides read TGCGCCAGCAGCCAAGATTTAGACTTCTACGAGCAGTACTTC. Protein product: CASSQDLDFYEQYF.

The chain recombines TRBV7-8 with TRBJ1-6, with a tentative D call TRBD1 (5 bases). The CDR3 is made up of 16 amino acids. V gave up 5 bases and J gave up 7 bases, with 18 bases separating them. Germline V gene sequence: CDR1 SGHVS, CDR2 FQNEAQ. CDR3: CASSQLSGTVNSPLHF. CDR3 coding DNA: TGTGCCAGCAGCCAATTATCCGGGACGGTCAATTCACCCCTCCACTTT.

The rearrangement uses TRBV6-1 and TRBJ1-2, with D perhaps matching TRBD1 (6 bases). The V gene lost 5 bases and the J gene lost 2 bases, with 18 bases spanning the gap. This CDR3 has 16 residues. Looked up from germline, CDR1 is MNHNS and CDR2 is SASEGT. The CDR3 reads CASSPGDRIGNYGYTF. The CDR3 DNA reads as TGTGCCAGCAGTCCAGGGGACCGGATAGGGAACTATGGCTACACCTTC.

This clonotype was recorded a few times. The V and J genes are TRBV28 and TRBJ2-5, with D maybe TRBD2 (5 bases). Near its end, the DNA agrees better with TRBJ2-1, so the J call may be wrong. This CDR3 has 16 residues. Germline V gene data show CDR1 as MDHEN and CDR2 as SYDVKM. This CDR3 reads CASSPLGRAEYNEQFF. The DNA of the CDR3 is TGTGCCAGCAGTCCGCTCGGGCGGGCAGAGTACAATGAGCAGTTCTTC.

The gene calls are TRBV7-3 and TRBJ2-1; D is perhaps TRBD2 (6 bases). The CDR3 contains 14 residues. Germline assignment: CDR1 SGHTA and CDR2 FQGTGA. The germline V and J ends were trimmed by 5 bases and 6 bases, with 14 bases remaining between them. The CDR3 sequence: CASSPPGLGNEQFF. The CDR3 DNA reads TGTGCCAGCAGCCCGCCGGGACTCGGCAATGAGCAGTTCTTC. Complete variable domain (other parts from reference TRBV7-3 and TRBJ2-1): GAGVSQTPSNKVTEKGKYVELRCDPISGHTALYWYRQSLGQGPEFLIYFQGTGAADDSGLPNDRFFAVRPEGSVSTLKIQRTERGDSAVYLCASSPPGLGNEQFFGPGTRLTVL.

This clonotype occurred a few times. This chain joins TRBV11-2 and TRBJ2-5; possibly TRBD2 for D (5 bases). V shed 5 bases and J shed 5 bases, with 15 bases lying between them. The CDR3 loop spans 14 amino acids. CDR1 and CDR2 from the germline V gene are SGHAT and FQNNGV. The chain's CDR3 is CASSLGLLGETQYF. In DNA form, the CDR3 reads TGTGCCAGCAGCCTCGGACTCTTGGGGGAGACCCAGTACTTC.

The chain recombines TRBV3-1 with TRBJ1-1; 12 nucleotides agree with TRBD1. Germline trimming cut 3 bases from V and 4 bases from J; bases unmatched to any gene: 3. This CDR3 is built from 15 residues. The germline V gene encodes CDR1 LGHDT and CDR2 YNNKEL (reference sequence). CDR3 sequence reads: CASSQEGQGATEAFF. CDR3 nucleotides: TGTGCCAGCAGCCAGGAGGGACAGGGGGCCACTGAAGCTTTCTTT.

V is TRBV4-3 and J is TRBJ1-4, with D possibly matching TRBD1 (5 bases). The germline V gene has CDR1 LGHNA and CDR2 YSLEER. Trimming took off 5 bases at V and 6 bases at J, with 16 bases between the two ends. The CDR3 runs to 15 residues. The CDR3 loop is CASSNTGGVYEKLFF. CDR3 nucleotides: TGCGCCAGCAGCAACACAGGAGGTGTTTATGAAAAACTGTTTTTT.